Shown below are 28 T cell receptor beta chains from a single sample sequenced in a study of blood T cell repertoires in COVID-19. Method: immunoSEQ multiplex PCR; TCRdb's copy keeps in-frame clones and lacks some. Here the sample spans around 79,000 clones, roughly 90% being singletons. The sample consisted of peripheral blood. The receptors here all came from a man between 65 and 85 years old with active or convalescent COVID-19.

J is TRBJ1-3 and V is TRBV7-2, with 8 nucleotides matching TRBD1. The V segment lost 4 bases and the J segment 0 bases; nucleotides outside the gene matches: 8. The CDR3 spans 17 residues. Germline V gene lookup returns CDR1 SGHTA and CDR2 FQGNSA. The CDR3 nucleotides are TGTGCCAGCAGCTACCGACATACAGGGGGCTCTGGAAACACCATATATTTT. It encodes CASSYRHTGGSGNTIYF.

Regarding this clone: Distinct nucleotide sequences in the sample also encode this CDR3. This rearrangement joins TRBV9 to TRBJ2-1, with TRBD2 matching 8 bases. There are 15 residues in the CDR3. J lost 0 bases, V lost 1 base, and 0 bases had no gene match. CDR1 and CDR2 (germline): SGDLS, YYNGEE. The CDR3: CASSVTSGSYNEQFF. The CDR3 region has the DNA TGTGCCAGCAGCGTAACTAGCGGCTCCTACAATGAGCAGTTCTTC.

This clone appeared a few times. This chain joins TRBV12-3 or TRBV12-4 and TRBJ1-4; the D is unclear. The CDR3 sequence is 13 residues long. Trimming removed 1 base from V and 10 bases from J, with 10 bases in between. In nucleotides, the CDR3 is TGTGCCAGCAGTTTAGTTCTGTCGGGAAAACTGTTTTTT. Protein product: CASSLVLSGKLFF.

The chain carries TRBV21-1 and TRBJ2-1; TRBD2 is taken as the D call from the table, unchecked against the DNA. TRBV21-1 is tagged as a pseudogene. There are 17 residues in the CDR3. CDR3 nucleotide sequence: TGTGCCAGCAGCAAAGCGGGACTAGCGGGAGTCTACAATGAGCAGTTCTTC. Protein product: CASSKAGLAGVYNEQFF.

The chain has TRBV7-3 and TRBJ1-1; unclear D gene. The CDR3 loop spans 13 amino acids. The germline V gene has CDR1 SGHTA and CDR2 FQGTGA. The germline V and J ends were trimmed by 4 bases and 1 base, with 7 bases remaining between them. CDR3 residues: CASSSQPNTEAFF. The CDR3 DNA sequence: TGTGCCAGCAGCTCACAGCCGAACACTGAAGCTTTCTTT.

V is TRBV27 and J is TRBJ2-1, with 7 bases lining up with TRBD1. Germline V gives CDR1 MNHEY, CDR2 SMNVEV (reference sequence). V lost 3 bases and J lost 5; bases outside the gene matches: 7. The CDR3 runs to 15 residues. The chain's CDR3 is CASSLVQGNDNEQFF. The CDR3 region has the DNA TGTGCCAGCAGTTTGGTACAGGGGAACGACAATGAGCAGTTCTTC.

The gene calls are TRBV7-9 and TRBJ2-5; 9 bases line up with TRBD2. This CDR3 has 16 amino acids. Trimming took 2 bases from V and 5 from J; bases not matched to a gene: 9. Per germline, CDR1 SEHNR and CDR2 FQNEAQ (reference sequence). CDR3 bases: TGTGCCAGCAGCTTACGCGCGGGAGGGAGGGTGGAGACCCAGTACTTC. Translating it yields CASSLRAGGRVETQYF.

This clone was seen only once. The chain carries TRBV9 and TRBJ2-4, with 10 positions matching TRBD1. The CDR3 is made up of 15 amino acids. Germline CDR1 reads SGDLS; CDR2 reads YYNGEE. The V and J ends lost 2 bases and 7 bases, in that order; junction bases with no gene match: 6. The CDR3 loop is CASSVGQGRGNIQYF. The DNA for the CDR3 is TGTGCCAGCAGCGTGGGACAGGGGAGAGGGAACATTCAGTACTTC.

This rearrangement joins TRBV4-3 to TRBJ2-1; 11 bases map to TRBD2. V lost 0 bases and J lost 10; bases outside the gene matches: 5. Germline CDR1 reads LGHNA; CDR2 reads YSLEER. This CDR3 contains 15 residues. Written as DNA, the CDR3 is TGCGCCAGCAGCCAAGAACTAGCGGGAGAACGGGAGCAGTTCTTC. Amino acid sequence: CASSQELAGEREQFF.

The chain joins TRBV6-5 to TRBJ1-2, with D perhaps matching TRBD1 (6 bases). The V and J ends lost 10 bases and 4 bases respectively, with 16 bases between them. The germline V gene encodes CDR1 MNHEY and CDR2 SVGAGI. This CDR3 is built from 13 residues. CDR3 residues: CATQGGGIYGYTF. The CDR3 DNA sequence: TGTGCCACCCAAGGGGGGGGCATCTATGGCTACACCTTC.

The chain links TRBV4-1 to TRBJ1-5; D is uncertain. V was clipped by 4 bases and J by 4 bases, with 14 bases between them. CDR1 is MGHRA and CDR2 is YSYEKL in the germline V gene. The CDR3 is 15 amino acids. The DNA for the CDR3 is TGCGCCAGCAGCCTGGGCGGGGTTGGGAATCAGCCCCAGCATTTT. This gives the protein CASSLGGVGNQPQHF.

The J gene is TRBJ2-7, the V gene TRBV5-1; possible D gene TRBD1, 6 bases. The germline gives CDR1 SGHRS, CDR2 YFSETQ. The CDR3 is 14 amino acids. The V end was cut by 3 bases, the J end by 5 bases, with 15 bases between. The CDR3 sequence: CASSSRQVFDEQYF. CDR3 nucleotide sequence: TGCGCCAGCAGCTCCCGACAGGTTTTCGACGAGCAGTACTTC.

The chain employs TRBV19 and TRBJ2-3, with no clear D. Trimming left V 6 bases short and J 0 bases short, with 10 bases between. The CDR3 length is 14 residues. Germline CDR1 LNHDA, CDR2 SQIVND (reference sequence). The CDR3 bases are TGTGCCAGTAGCCGACAAACTAGCACAGATACGCAGTATTTT. As protein: CASSRQTSTDTQYF.

The V gene is TRBV7-2, the J gene TRBJ2-7, with a tentative D call TRBD1 (6 bases). The CDR3 extends over 13 amino acids. V was trimmed by 5 bases and J by 3 bases, leaving 11 bases between them. Germline V gene lookup returns CDR1 SGHTA and CDR2 FQGNSA. The CDR3 loop is CASSPGVSYEQYF. The CDR3 nucleotides read TGTGCCAGCAGCCCAGGGGTAAGCTACGAGCAGTACTTC.

This clone was detected only once. The V call is TRBV19, the J call TRBJ2-7, with D possibly TRBD2 on 6 matching bases. CDR3 size: 14 residues. Germline V lookup: CDR1 LNHDA, CDR2 SQIVND (reference sequence). Trimming took 3 bases from V and 7 from J, leaving 16 bases between them. As DNA, the CDR3 is TGTGCCAGTAGTATTGACCGGGACGGAGGGGAGCAGTACTTC. Protein product: CASSIDRDGGEQYF. Full variable domain (remainder filled in from reference TRBV19 and TRBJ2-7): DGGITQSPKYLFRKEGQNVTLSCEQNLNHDAMYWYRQDPGQGLRLIYYSQIVNDFQKGDIAEGYSVSREKKESFPLTVTSAQKNPTAFYLCASSIDRDGGEQYFGPGTRLTVT.

CDR3 DNA sequence: TGTGCCAGCAGGCCAGATACCTACGAGCAGTACTTC. Encoded protein: CASRPDTYEQYF. V and J are TRBV12-3 or TRBV12-4 and TRBJ2-7; unclear D gene. The ends were cut back, 6 bases at V and 2 bases at J, with 8 bases in the middle. This CDR3 region has 12 residues.

V is TRBV3-1 (or the pseudogene TRBV3-2) and J is TRBJ1-6; perhaps TRBD1 as D (5 bases). This CDR3 region has 15 residues. Trimming cost V 6 bases and J 8 bases, with 17 bases left between them. Germline V lookup: CDR1 LGHDT, CDR2 YNNKEL (reference sequence). CDR3 sequence (DNA): TGTGCCAGCAGGAGCCTTTTGAAAGGGGATTCACCCCTCCACTTT. Protein sequence: CASRSLLKGDSPLHF.

The CDR3 DNA reads as TGTGCCAGCAGCTCTTCAGGGGGCGACACAACGTCACCCCTCCACTTT. The encoded protein is CASSSSGGDTTSPLHF. The chain combines TRBV7-9 with TRBJ1-6, with 8 bases lining up with TRBD1. The germline CDR1 and CDR2 sequences are SEHNR and FQNEAQ (reference sequence). V lost 4 bases, J lost 10 bases, and 12 bases stayed unmatched. This CDR3 has 16 residues.

As DNA, the CDR3 is TGTGCCAGCAGCCTCCGAGGGGGCCACGAGCAGTACTTC. This sequence encodes CASSLRGGHEQYF. This chain connects TRBV7-9 to TRBJ2-7; 7 nucleotides match TRBD1. CDR1 and CDR2 (germline): SEHNR, FQNEAQ (reference sequence). With 5 bases clipped from V and 5 bases from J, the junction kept 6 bases outside the gene matches. The CDR3 totals 13 residues.

This chain's CDR3 is CASSTERAFTNEQFF. Here the CDR3 DNA reads TGTGCCAGTAGTACTGAGAGGGCCTTCACGAATGAGCAGTTCTTC. This chain connects TRBV19 to TRBJ2-1; TRBD2 might be the D (5 bases). Germline V CDR1 and CDR2: LNHDA, SQIVND (reference sequence). The CDR3 has 15 amino acids. The V and J ends lost 4 bases and 7 bases respectively, with 17 bases between them.

The chain joins TRBV24-1 to TRBJ1-5, with D perhaps TRBD1 (5 bases). This CDR3 is 14 amino acids long. Germline V gene data show CDR1 as KGHDR and CDR2 as SFDVKD. Trimming took 6 bases from V and 4 from J, leaving 12 bases between them. CDR3 in amino acids: CATSQGFGNQPQHF. DNA of the CDR3: TGTGCCACCAGTCAGGGCTTTGGAAATCAGCCCCAGCATTTT.

DNA for the CDR3: TGTGCCAGCAGCCCCCGGACAGTTTCAATCTCTGGCTACACCTTC. This codes for CASSPRTVSISGYTF. The V and J genes are TRBV7-2 and TRBJ1-2, with a possible D match to TRBD1 (6 bases). The CDR3 runs to 15 residues. CDR1 and CDR2 from the germline V gene are SGHTA and FQGNSA. V lost 5 bases and J lost 7, with 20 bases in between. Full variable domain (missing parts from reference TRBV7-2 and TRBJ1-2): GAGVSQSPSNKVTEKGKDVELRCDPISGHTALYWYRQSLGQGLEFLIYFQGNSAPDKSGLPSDRFSAERTGGSVSTLTIQRTQQEDSAVYLCASSPRTVSISGYTFGSGTRLTVV.

The chain uses TRBV6-5 and TRBJ1-1; 9 bases fit TRBD1. This CDR3 is 15 amino acids long. Germline V gives CDR1 MNHEY, CDR2 SVGAGI. V lost 4 bases, J lost 0 bases, and 3 bases stayed unmatched. The chain's CDR3 is CASSFGQGMNTEAFF. The CDR3 DNA follows: TGTGCCAGCAGTTTCGGACAGGGGATGAACACTGAAGCTTTCTTT.

The J gene is TRBJ1-2, the V gene TRBV19; TRBD1 matches 9 bases. Germline CDR1 is LNHDA and CDR2 is SQIVND (reference sequence). The CDR3 runs to 15 residues. V was clipped by 5 bases and J by 7 bases; unmatched bases: 11. As DNA, the CDR3 is TGTGCCAGTAGTCCACTTGGGACAGGGAATGCTGGCTACACCTTC. Its protein is CASSPLGTGNAGYTF.

J is TRBJ1-4 and V is TRBV9; D unclear. CDR3 size: 14 residues. Deletions cut 4 bases from V and 2 bases from J, with 9 bases between. CDR1 and CDR2 (germline): SGDLS, YYNGEE. Here the CDR3 DNA reads TGTGCCAGCAGCCCCCAGGCGACTAATGAAAAACTGTTTTTT. Translation: CASSPQATNEKLFF.

There are a few counts of this clone. The CDR3 protein is CASLPQGFRPQHF. CDR3 DNA sequence: TGTGCCAGCTTACCCCAGGGTTTTCGACCCCAGCATTTT. The chain uses TRBV28 and TRBJ1-5; D might be TRBD1 (5 bases). Looked up from germline, CDR1 is MDHEN and CDR2 is SYDVKM. The CDR3 length is 13 residues. Trimming took 8 bases from V and 10 from J, leaving 18 bases between them.

The rearrangement links TRBV15 to TRBJ1-3; D is ambiguous. CDR1 LNHNV and CDR2 YYDKDF come from the germline V gene (reference sequence). Trimming pared 6 bases from V and 0 bases from J, leaving 18 bases between. The CDR3 runs to 17 residues. CDR3 in DNA: TGTGCCACCAGTGCCCTATATGGCGGGAACTCTGGAAACACCATATATTTT. This gives the protein CATSALYGGNSGNTIYF.

The chain has TRBV6-6 and TRBJ2-2; a possible D gene is TRBD1 (5 bases). The V gene lost 5 bases and the J gene lost 3 bases, with 7 bases spanning the gap. CDR1 is MNHNY, CDR2 SVGAGI, per germline (reference sequence). The CDR3 is 13 amino acids. The CDR3 spells CASSGRDTGELFF. In DNA form, the CDR3 reads TGTGCCAGCAGTGGCAGGGACACCGGGGAGCTGTTTTTT.